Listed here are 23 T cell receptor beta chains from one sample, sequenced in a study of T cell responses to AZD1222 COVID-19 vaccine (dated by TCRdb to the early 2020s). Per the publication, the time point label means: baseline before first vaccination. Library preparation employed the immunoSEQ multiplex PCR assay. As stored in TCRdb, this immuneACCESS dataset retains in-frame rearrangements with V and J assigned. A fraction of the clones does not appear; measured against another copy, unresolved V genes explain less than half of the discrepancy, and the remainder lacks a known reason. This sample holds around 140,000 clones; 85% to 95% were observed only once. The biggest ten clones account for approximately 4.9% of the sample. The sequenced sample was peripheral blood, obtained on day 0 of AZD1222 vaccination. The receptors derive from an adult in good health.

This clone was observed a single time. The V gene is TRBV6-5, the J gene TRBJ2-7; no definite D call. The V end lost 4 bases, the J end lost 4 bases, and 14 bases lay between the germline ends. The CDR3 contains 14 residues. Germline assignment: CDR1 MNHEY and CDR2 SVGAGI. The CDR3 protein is CASSWERASYEQYF. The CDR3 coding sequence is TGTGCCAGCAGTTGGGAAAGGGCTAGTTACGAGCAGTACTTC.

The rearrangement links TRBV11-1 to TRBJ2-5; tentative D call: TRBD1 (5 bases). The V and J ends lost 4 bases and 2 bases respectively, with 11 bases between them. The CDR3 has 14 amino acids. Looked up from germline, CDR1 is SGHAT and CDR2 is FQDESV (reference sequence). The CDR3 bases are TGTGCCAGCAGCTACCAGGGTCCTCAAGAGACCCAGTACTTC. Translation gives CASSYQGPQETQYF. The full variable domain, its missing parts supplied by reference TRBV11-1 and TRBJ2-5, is EAEVAQSPRYKITEKSQAVAFWCDPISGHATLYWYRQILGQGPELLVQFQDESVVDDSQLPKDRFSAERLKGVDSTLKIQPAELGDSAMYLCASSYQGPQETQYFGPGTRLLVL.

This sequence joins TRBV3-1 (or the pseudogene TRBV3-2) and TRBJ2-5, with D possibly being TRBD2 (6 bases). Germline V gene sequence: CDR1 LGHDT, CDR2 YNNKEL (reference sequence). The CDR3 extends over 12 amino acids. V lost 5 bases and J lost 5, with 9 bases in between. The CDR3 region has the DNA TGTGCCAGCAGCTTTGGGGGGGAGACCCAGTACTTC. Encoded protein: CASSFGGETQYF.

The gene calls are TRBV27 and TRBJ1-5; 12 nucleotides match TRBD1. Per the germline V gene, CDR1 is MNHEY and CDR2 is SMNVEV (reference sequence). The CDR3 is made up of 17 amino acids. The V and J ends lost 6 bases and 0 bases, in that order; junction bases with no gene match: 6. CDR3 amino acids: CASSSGTGGFSNQPQHF. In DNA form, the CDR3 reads TGTGCCAGCAGCTCCGGGACAGGGGGCTTTAGCAATCAGCCCCAGCATTTT.

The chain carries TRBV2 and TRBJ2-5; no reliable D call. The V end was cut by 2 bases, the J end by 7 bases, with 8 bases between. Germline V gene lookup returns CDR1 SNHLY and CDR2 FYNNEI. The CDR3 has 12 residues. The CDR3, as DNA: TGTGCCAGCAGTGAAAATTCCCGGACCCAGTACTTC. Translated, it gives CASSENSRTQYF.

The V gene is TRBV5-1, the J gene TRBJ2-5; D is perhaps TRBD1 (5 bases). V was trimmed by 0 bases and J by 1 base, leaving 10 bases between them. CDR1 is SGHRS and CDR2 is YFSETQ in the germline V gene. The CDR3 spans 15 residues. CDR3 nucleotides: TGCGCCAGCAGCTTGGCCCAGGGCAGCCAAGAGACCCAGTACTTC. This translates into CASSLAQGSQETQYF. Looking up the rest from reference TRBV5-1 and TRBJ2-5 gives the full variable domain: KAGVTQTPRYLIKTRGQQVTLSCSPISGHRSVSWYQQTPGQGLQFLFEYFSETQRNKGNFPGRFSGRQFSNSRSEMNVSTLELGDSALYLCASSLAQGSQETQYFGPGTRLLVL.

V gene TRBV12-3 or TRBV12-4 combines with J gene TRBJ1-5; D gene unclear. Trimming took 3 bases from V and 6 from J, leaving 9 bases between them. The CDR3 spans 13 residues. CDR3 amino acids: CASSFGVSQPQHF. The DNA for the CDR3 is TGTGCCAGCAGTTTCGGGGTCAGTCAGCCCCAGCATTTT.

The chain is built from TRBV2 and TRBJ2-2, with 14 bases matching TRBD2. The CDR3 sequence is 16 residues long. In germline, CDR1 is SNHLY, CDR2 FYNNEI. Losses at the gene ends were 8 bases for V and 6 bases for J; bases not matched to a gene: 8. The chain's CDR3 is CASSSGLAGVPGELFF. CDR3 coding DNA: TGTGCCAGCTCCTCGGGACTAGCGGGAGTTCCCGGGGAGCTGTTTTTT.

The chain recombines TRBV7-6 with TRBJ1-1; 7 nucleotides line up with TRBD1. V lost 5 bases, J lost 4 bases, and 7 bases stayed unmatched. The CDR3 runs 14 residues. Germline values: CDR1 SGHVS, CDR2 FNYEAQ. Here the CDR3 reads CASSRRDSITEAFF. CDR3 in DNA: TGTGCCAGCAGCCGTCGGGACAGCATCACTGAAGCTTTCTTT.

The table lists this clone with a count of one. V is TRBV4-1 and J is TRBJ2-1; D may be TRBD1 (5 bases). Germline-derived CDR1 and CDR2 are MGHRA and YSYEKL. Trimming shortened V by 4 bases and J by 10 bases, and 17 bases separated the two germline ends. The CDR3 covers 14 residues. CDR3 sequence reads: CASSLAARGIEQFF. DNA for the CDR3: TGCGCCAGCAGCCTTGCCGCTAGGGGAATAGAGCAGTTCTTC.

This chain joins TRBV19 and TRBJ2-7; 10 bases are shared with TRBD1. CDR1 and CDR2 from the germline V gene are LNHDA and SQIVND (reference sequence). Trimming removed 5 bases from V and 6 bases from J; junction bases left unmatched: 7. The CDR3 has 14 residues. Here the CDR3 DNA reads TGTGCCAGTAGTTACGGGACAGGGGAGATCGAGCAGTACTTC. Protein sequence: CASSYGTGEIEQYF.

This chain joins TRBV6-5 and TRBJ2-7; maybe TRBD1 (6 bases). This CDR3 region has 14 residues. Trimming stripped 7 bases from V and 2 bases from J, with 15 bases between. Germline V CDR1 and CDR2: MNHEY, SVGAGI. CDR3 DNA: TGTGCCAGCACCTTAGACAGGACGACCTACGAGCAGTACTTC. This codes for CASTLDRTTYEQYF.

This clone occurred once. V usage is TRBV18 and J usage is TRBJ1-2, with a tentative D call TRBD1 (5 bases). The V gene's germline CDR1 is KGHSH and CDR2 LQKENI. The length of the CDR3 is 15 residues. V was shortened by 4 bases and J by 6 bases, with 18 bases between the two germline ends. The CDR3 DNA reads TGTGCCAGCTCACGGAACCAGGGCCAAGAGGATGGCTACACCTTC. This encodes CASSRNQGQEDGYTF.

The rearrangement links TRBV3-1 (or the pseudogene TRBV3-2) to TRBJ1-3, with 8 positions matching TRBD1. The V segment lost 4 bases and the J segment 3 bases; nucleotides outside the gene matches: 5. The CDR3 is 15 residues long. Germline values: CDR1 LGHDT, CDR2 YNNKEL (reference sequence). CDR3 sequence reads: CASSRAGGNGNTIYF. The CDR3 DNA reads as TGTGCCAGCAGCCGAGCAGGGGGCAATGGAAACACCATATATTTT.

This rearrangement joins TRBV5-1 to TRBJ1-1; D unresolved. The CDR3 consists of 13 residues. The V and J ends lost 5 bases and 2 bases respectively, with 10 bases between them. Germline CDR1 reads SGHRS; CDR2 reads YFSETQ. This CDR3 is CASRAGTNTEAFF. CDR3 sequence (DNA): TGCGCCAGCAGAGCGGGTACAAACACTGAAGCTTTCTTT.

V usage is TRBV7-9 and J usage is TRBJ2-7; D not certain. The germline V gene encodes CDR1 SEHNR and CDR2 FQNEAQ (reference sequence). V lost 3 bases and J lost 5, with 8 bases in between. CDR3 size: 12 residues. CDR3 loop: CASSLSPDEQYF. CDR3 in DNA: TGTGCCAGCAGCTTGAGTCCCGACGAGCAGTACTTC.

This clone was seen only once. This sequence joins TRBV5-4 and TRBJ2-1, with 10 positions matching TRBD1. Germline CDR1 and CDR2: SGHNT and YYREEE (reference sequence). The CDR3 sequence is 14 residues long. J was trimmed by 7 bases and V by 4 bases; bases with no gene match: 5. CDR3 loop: CASSPGTGVNEQFF. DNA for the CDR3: TGTGCCAGCAGCCCCGGGACAGGGGTGAATGAGCAGTTCTTC.

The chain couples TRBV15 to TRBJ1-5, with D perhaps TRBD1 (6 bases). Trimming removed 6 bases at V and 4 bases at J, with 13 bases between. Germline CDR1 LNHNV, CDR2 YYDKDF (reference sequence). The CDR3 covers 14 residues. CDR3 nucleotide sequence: TGTGCCACCAGAGGGGGAGTGGGGAATCAGCCCCAGCATTTT. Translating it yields CATRGGVGNQPQHF. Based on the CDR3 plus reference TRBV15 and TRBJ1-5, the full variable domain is DAMVIQNPRYQVTQFGKPVTLSCSQTLNHNVMYWYQQKSSQAPKLLFHYYDKDFNNEADTPDNFQSRRPNTSFCFLDIRSPGLGDTAMYLCATRGGVGNQPQHFGDGTRLSIL.

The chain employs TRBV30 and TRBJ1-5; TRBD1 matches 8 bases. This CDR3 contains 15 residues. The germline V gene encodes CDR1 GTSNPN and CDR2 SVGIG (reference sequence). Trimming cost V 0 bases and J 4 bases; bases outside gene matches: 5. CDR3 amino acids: CAWSVGTGRNQPQHF. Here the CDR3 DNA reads TGTGCCTGGAGTGTTGGGACAGGTCGTAATCAGCCCCAGCATTTT.

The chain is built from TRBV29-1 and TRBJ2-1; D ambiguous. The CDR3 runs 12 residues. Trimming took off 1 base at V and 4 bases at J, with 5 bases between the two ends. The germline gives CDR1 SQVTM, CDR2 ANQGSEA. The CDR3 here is CSVEGFYNEQFF. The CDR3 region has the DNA TGCAGCGTTGAAGGTTTTTACAATGAGCAGTTCTTC.

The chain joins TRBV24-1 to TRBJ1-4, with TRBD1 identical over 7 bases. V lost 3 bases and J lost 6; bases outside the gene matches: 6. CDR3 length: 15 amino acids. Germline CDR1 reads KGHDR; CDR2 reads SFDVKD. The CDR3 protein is CATSDPTGPDEKLFF. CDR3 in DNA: TGTGCCACCAGTGATCCGACAGGGCCGGATGAAAAACTGTTTTTT.

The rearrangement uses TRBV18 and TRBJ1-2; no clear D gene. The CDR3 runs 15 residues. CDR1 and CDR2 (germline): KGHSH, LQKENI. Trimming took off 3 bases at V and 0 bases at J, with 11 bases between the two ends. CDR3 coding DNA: TGTGCCAGCTCACCTCAAACAGAGTCTAACTATGGCTACACCTTC. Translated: CASSPQTESNYGYTF.

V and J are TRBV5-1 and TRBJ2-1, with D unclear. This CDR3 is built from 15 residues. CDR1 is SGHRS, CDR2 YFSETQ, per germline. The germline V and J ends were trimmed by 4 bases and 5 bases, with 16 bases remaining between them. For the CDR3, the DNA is TGCGCCAGCAGCCTGTTGGTCACCCAGAACAATGAGCAGTTCTTC. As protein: CASSLLVTQNNEQFF.